Included here is one T cell receptor (beta chain) sequence, with context. Antigen: not known. Trimming removed 2 bases at V and 6 bases at J, with 10 bases between. Germline V gene lookup returns CDR1 SGHAT and CDR2 FQNNGV. The CDR3 has 13 amino acids. The data are from a study of OX40 agonist ivuxolimab in advanced cancers. Study as a whole: Partial response was recorded in three patients: one hepatocellular carcinoma and two cutaneous melanoma cases. Whole-study findings and limits: CD4+ T cells averaged fewer expanded clones than CD8+ T cells.

The table came from immunoSEQ multiplex PCR; TCRdb's copy has only in-frame clones and leaves some out. Among 24,000 or so clones listed, 85% to 90% were seen once. The sequence came from an adult with an advanced solid tumor such as melanoma, head and neck, liver or kidney cancer. Source: CD4+ or CD8+ T cells sorted from blood, taken in a trial of the OX40 agonist ivuxolimab. The rearrangement joins TRBV11-2 to TRBJ1-1; D is unresolved. The CDR3 nucleotides read TGTGCCAGCAGCTTATTTCATGAGGCTGAAGCTTTCTTT. It codes for CASSLFHEAEAFF.